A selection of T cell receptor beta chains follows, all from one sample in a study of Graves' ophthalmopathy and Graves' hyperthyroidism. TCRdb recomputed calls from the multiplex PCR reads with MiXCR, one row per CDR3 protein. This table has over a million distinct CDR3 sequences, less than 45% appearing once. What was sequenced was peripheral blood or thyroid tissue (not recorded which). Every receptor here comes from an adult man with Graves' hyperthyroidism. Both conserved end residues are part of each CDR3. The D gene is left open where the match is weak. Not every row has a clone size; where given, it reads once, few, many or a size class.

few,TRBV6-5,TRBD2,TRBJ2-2,TGTGCCAGCAGCACACCGGGACTAGCGGGAGGGCCGCGGGAGCTGTTTTTT,CASSTPGLAGGPRELFF
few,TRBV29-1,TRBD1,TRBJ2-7,TGCAGCGCTGTGCGGACAGGGACTGGCGAGCAGTACTTC,CSAVRTGTGEQYF
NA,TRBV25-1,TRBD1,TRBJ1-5,TGTGCCAGCAGCATCAGCCCCGGGACAGCCCGCAATCAGCCCCAGCATTTT,CASSISPGTARNQPQHF
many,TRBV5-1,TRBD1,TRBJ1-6,TGCGCCAGCAGCCCTGGGGACAGGGACTATTCACCCCTCCACTTT,CASSPGDRDYSPLHF
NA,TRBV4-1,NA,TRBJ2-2,TGCGCCAGCAGCCAAGATCATGGGAGGACGAACACCGGGGAGCTGTTTTTT,CASSQDHGRTNTGELFF
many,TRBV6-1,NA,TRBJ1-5,TGTGCCGGTGGGATCGGCAGGGATATCAATCAGCCCCAGCATTTT,CAGGIGRDINQPQHF
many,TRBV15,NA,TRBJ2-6,TGTGCCACCAGCAGAGCCCACAGGGAAATCCTCTCTGGGGCCAACGTCCTGACTTTC,CATSRAHREILSGANVLTF
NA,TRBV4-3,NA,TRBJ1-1,TGCGCCAGCAGCCAATACGAACAGGGTTCGACTGAAGCTTTCTTT,CASSQYEQGSTEAFF
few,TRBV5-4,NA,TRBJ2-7,TGTGCCAGCAGCTTGGCCGGTAGCGGAGCCGGTCAGCAGTACTTC,CASSLAGSGAGQQYF
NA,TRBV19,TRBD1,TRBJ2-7,TGTGCCAGTAGTGTAGGGGACAGCCCGGCCTACGAGCAGTACTTC,CASSVGDSPAYEQYF
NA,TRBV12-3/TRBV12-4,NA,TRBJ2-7,TGTGCCAGCAGTTTTCAGGAGGGCAACTCCTACGAGCAGTACTTC,CASSFQEGNSYEQYF
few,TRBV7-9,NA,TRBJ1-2,TGTGCCAGCAGTCCATCCGCCGGGGGCGGGGACTATGGCTACACCTTC,CASSPSAGGGDYGYTF
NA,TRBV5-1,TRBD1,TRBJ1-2,TGCGCCAGCAGCTTGGCCGCGGACAGGTGGCCCGATGGCTACACCTTC,CASSLAADRWPDGYTF
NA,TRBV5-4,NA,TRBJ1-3,TGTGCCAGCAGCTCCATTGGGTTAGGAAACACCATATATTTT,CASSSIGLGNTIYF
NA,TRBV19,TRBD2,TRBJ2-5,TGTGCCAGTAGTATCTATCGGCCGCGGCTAGCGGGAGAGACCCAGTACTTC,CASSIYRPRLAGETQYF
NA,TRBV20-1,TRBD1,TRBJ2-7,TGCAGTGCTACAGGGGGCTCAGGAGAGCAGTACTTC,CSATGGSGEQYF
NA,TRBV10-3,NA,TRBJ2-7,TGTGCCATCCGGGGACAACTTGCGGGCCACGAGCAGTACTTC,CAIRGQLAGHEQYF
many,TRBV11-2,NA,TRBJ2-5,TGTGCCAGCAGCTTAGCGGCTAGACAAGAGACCCAGTACTTC,CASSLAARQETQYF
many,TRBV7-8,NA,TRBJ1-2,TGTGCCAGCAGCTTATCCCTCCTTACCGTAGGCAGCCGATATGGGTATGGCTACACCTTC,CASSLSLLTVGSRYGYGYTF
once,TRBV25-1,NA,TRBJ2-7,TGTGCCAGCTCACCACCGTCCTACGACTACGAGCAGTACTTC,CASSPPSYDYEQYF
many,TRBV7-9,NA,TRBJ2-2,TGTGCCAGCAGCCCCCGGGCGACAACCGGGGAGCTGTTTTTT,CASSPRATTGELFF
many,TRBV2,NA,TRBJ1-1,TGTGCCAGCAGGTTGGGGGGAGGCACTGAAGCTTTCTTT,CASRLGGGTEAFF
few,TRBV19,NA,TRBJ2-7,TGTGCCAGTAGTAGAGACAATACCCCCTACGAGCAGTACTTC,CASSRDNTPYEQYF
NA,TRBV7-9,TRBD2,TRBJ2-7,TGTGCCAGCAGCGTCCGACTAGCGGGAGCGGACGTAGCATACGAGCAGTACTTC,CASSVRLAGADVAYEQYF